Detailed here is one T cell receptor (beta chain). The data derive from a study of T cells after yellow fever vaccination. Germline V gene data show CDR1 as MNHEY and CDR2 as SMNVEV (reference sequence). The ends were cut back, 3 bases at V and 9 bases at J, with 11 bases in the middle. The CDR3 has 13 residues. TCRdb re-derived calls from the 5' RACE reads in MiXCR, one entry per CDR3 protein. Among 350,000 to 550,000 distinct CDR3 sequences listed, approximately 19% were seen once. The source of this sequence is a man younger than 35 who received the YFV17D yellow fever vaccine. This chain connects TRBV27 to TRBJ2-2, with D possibly being TRBD2 (7 bases). Sequencing was performed on PBMCs, taken before the yellow fever booster vaccination. CDR3 DNA: TGTGCCAGCAGTTTCGGCGGGGGCAGGGAGCTGTTTTTT. Residues: CASSFGGGRELFF.